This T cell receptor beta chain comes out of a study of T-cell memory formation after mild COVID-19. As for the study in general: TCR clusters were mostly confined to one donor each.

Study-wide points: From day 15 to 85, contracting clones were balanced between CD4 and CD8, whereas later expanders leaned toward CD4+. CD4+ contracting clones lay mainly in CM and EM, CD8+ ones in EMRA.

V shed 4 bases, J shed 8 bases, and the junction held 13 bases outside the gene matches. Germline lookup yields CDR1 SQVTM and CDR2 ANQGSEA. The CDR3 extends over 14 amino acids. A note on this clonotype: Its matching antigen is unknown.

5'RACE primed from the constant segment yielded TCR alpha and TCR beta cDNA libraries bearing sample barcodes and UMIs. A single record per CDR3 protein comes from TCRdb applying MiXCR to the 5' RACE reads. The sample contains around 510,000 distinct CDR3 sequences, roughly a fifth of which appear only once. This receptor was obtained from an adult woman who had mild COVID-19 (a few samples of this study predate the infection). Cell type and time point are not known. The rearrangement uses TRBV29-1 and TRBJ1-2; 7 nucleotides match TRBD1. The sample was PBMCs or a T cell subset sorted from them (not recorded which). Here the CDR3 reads CSVGIDRDQSGYTF. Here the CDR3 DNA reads TGCAGCGTTGGGATTGACAGGGACCAAAGCGGCTACACCTTC.